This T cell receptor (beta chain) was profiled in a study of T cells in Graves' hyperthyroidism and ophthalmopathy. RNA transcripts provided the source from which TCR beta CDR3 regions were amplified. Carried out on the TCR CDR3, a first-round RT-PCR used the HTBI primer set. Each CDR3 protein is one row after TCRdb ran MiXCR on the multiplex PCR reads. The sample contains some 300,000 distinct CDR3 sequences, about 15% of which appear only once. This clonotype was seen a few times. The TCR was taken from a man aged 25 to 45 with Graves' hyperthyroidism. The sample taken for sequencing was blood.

CDR3 protein: CATSRGGRSTDTQYF. In nucleotides, the CDR3 is TGTGCCACCAGCAGAGGCGGGAGAAGCACAGATACGCAGTATTTT. V usage is TRBV15 and J usage is TRBJ2-3; 7 bases match TRBD2. After removal of 1 base from V and 0 bases from J, the junction contained 1 base not matched to a gene. CDR1 is LNHNV, CDR2 YYDKDF, per germline (reference sequence). This CDR3 is 15 amino acids long.